This record looks at one TCR beta chain sequence and its context. Its target antigen remains unknown. No much larger clone exists at a distance of one base, and base qualities are not known. This record comes from a study of blood T cell repertoires in COVID-19 (dated by TCRdb to about 2020). In terms of the full investigation: The collaborator samples originated in the United States, Italy and Spain and spanned the acute and convalescent phases of COVID-19. The prospective study material was composed of cDNA or gDNA derived from T cells, B-cell-depleted T cells, or PBMCs. The dataset comprised deeply sampled blood TCRbeta repertoires from subjects exposed to, actively infected with, or recovered from COVID-19. The repertoires were released in a freely available public database intended as a resource for research on the immune response to SARS-CoV-2. Samples came from the ongoing ImmuneRACE study (first 160 participants) plus 1,254 subjects from 6 global collaborators. Sample metadata almost always included a de-identified subject ID, COVID-19 status, age in years and sex. Where available, HLA class I and class II types were taken from metadata supplied by the sample provider and were not determined by assay-based typing.

Summary of the overall study and its limitations: How much clinical and demographic metadata was included differed by source and by participant, and the metadata was provided uncurated.

Collaborating institutions collected whole blood in K2EDTA tubes following their own protocols. Collaborator samples were shipped for TCRbeta analysis as frozen whole blood, isolated PBMCs, or DNA extracted from either sample type. The junction carries 10 bases between V and J, which are trimmed by 4 bases and 1 base respectively. The germline V gene specifies SNHLY as CDR1 and FYNNEI as CDR2. The CDR3 has 14 amino acids, counting the end cysteine and phenylalanine. This entry keeps only the CDR3 DNA: 42 bases, framed from base 1. TCRbeta CDR3 regions were amplified from genomic DNA by means of the immunoSEQ Assay, a bias-controlled multiplex PCR. The study's own analysis went as follows. The number of nucleated cells in each sample was estimated from the amplification of reference gene primers within the assay. Sequence reads were collapsed and filtered to measure the absolute abundance of every unique TCRbeta CDR3 rearrangement. For each sample, productive Simpson clonality was calculated as the square root of Simpson's diversity index across productive rearrangements. TCRdb obtained this table from immuneACCESS and retained in-frame rearrangements with V and J assigned. These tables miss some clones; where compared with another copy, unresolved V genes account for less than half of the shortfall, and the remainder is unexplained. That table supplies the V and J calls and clone size; D and trimming were determined from the DNA. In all, the sample holds around 120,000 clones, and around 78% of those were seen once. The ten most abundant clones make up approximately 2.5% of the sample.

The TCR was taken from a man between 65 and 85 years old with acute or convalescent COVID-19. What was sequenced was peripheral blood. The rearrangement combines TRBV2 with TRBJ1-1; the D gene cannot be resolved reliably. This receptor has the CDR3 CASSVRGSNTEAFF. The nucleotide sequence reads TGTGCCAGCAGTGTCCGGGGATCGAACACTGAAGCTTTCTTT.